This T cell receptor (beta chain) comes out of a study of cytomegalovirus exposure and HLA in healthy donors. Study information: In terms of ancestry, the Caucasian-associated cluster contained about 80% of the approximately 400 genotyped donors. Points from the study as a whole: Under in vitro conditions, three CMV-associated chains were confirmed as specific for CMV antigens. With later analysis, a missense DCLRE1C variant became linked to TCR beta V- and J-gene trimming.

There are a few counts of this clone. Its antigen is not known. In germline, CDR1 is MNHNY, CDR2 SVGAGI (reference sequence). V was clipped by 0 bases and J by 4 bases, with 7 bases between them. CDR3 size: 13 residues. This PCR relied on a set of 60 Vbeta primers and 13 Jbeta primers. Clones were read by immunoSEQ multiplex PCR, and TCRdb kept only the in-frame ones, dropping some. Of about 130,000 clones listed, 60% to 75% are singletons. Among the donors, all were healthy bone marrow donors. The specimen was PBMCs. The genes are TRBV6-6 and TRBJ2-7; D is uncertain. The clonotype comes from a woman between 45 and 60 years old in good health and CMV-seropositive. The CDR3 region has the DNA TGTGCCAGCAGTTACTCGGTTAGTTACGAGCAGTACTTC. It translates to CASSYSVSYEQYF.